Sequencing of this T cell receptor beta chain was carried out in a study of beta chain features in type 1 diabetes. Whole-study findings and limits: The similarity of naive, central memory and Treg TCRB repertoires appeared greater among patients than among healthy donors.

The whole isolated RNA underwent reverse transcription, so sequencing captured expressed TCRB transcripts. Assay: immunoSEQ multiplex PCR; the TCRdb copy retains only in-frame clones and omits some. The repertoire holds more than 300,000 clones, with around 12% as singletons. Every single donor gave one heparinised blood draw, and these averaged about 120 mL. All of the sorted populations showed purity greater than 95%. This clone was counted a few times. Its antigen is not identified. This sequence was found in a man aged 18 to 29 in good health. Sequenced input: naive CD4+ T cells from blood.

CDR3 amino acids: CAFLAGISTDTQYF. CDR3 in DNA: TGTGCCTTTCTAGCGGGGATTAGCACAGATACGCAGTATTTT. The chain joins TRBV30 to TRBJ2-3, with 9 bases matching TRBD2. With 7 bases clipped from V and 0 bases from J, the junction kept 5 bases outside the gene matches. This CDR3 is 14 amino acids long. CDR1 is GTSNPN and CDR2 is SVGIG in the germline V gene (reference sequence).